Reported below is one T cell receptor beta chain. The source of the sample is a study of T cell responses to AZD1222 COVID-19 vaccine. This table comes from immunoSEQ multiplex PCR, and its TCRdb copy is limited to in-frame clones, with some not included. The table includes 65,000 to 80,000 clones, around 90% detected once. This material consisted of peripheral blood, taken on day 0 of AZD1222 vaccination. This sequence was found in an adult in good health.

The CDR3 nucleotides are TGCACCAGCAGCCCGCCGGGACTAGATACAGATACGCAGTATTTT. This sequence encodes CTSSPPGLDTDTQYF. The chain combines TRBV1 with TRBJ2-3; the table's D call, TRBD2, was not checked against the DNA. TRBV1 is reported as a pseudogene. The CDR3 contains 15 residues.